This TCR beta chain was observed in a study of tumor-infiltrating lymphocytes in primary liver carcinoma. This clonotype was counted a few times. The target antigen is unknown. Germline V gene sequence: CDR1 MDHEN, CDR2 SYDVKM. The CDR3 runs to 13 residues. With 6 bases removed from V and 0 bases from J, the gap between germline ends came to 5 bases. Unsorted whole blood supplied the RNA, and germline DNA was extracted too. Synthesis of TCR beta cDNA was carried out from 450 to 500 ng total RNA with a constant-region primer. It was through three nested multiplex PCR rounds of slightly modified ARM-PCR that TCR beta libraries arose. The first two PCR rounds, roughly 10 cycles each, used TRBV1-TRBV30 forward primers and a C-beta reverse primer. Each CDR3 protein gets one entry after TCRdb re-called the multiplex PCR reads with MiXCR. The data show almost 200,000 distinct CDR3 sequences, less than 70% seen once.

General observations from the study: Left bulk and unsorted, the samples did not allow CD4+ and CD8+ repertoires to be compared.

The sequenced sample was peripheral blood. This chain joins TRBV28 and TRBJ2-2; unclear D gene. The receptor comes from a woman in her sixties with primary liver carcinoma and hepatitis B virus infection. In DNA, the CDR3 is TGTGCCAGCAGACAAACGAACACCGGGGAGCTGTTTTTT. Translating gives CASRQTNTGELFF. Complete variable domain (other parts from reference TRBV28 and TRBJ2-2): DVKVTQSSRYLVKRTGEKVFLECVQDMDHENMFWYRQDPGLGLRLIYFSYDVKMKEKGDIPEGYSVSREKKERFSLILESASTNQTSMYLCASRQTNTGELFFGEGSRLTVL.